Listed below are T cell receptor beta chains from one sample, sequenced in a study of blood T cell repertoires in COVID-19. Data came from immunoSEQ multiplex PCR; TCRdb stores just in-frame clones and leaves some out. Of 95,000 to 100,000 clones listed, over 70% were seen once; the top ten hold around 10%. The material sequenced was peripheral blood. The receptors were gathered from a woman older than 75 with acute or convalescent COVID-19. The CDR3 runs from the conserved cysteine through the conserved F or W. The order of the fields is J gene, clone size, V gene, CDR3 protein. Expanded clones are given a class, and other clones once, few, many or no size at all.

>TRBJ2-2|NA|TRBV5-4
CASSSRKDRLNTGELFF
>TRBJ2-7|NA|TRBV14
CASSLYRRGLSYEQYF
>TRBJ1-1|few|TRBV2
CASSVGRGNTEAFF
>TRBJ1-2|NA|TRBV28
CASSPLNYGYTF
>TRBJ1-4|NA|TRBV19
CASSPRPRTNEKLFF
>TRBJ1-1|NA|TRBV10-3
CAARVSGNTEAFF
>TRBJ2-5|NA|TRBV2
CASSGGLAGGRETQYF
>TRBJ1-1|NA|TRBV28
CASSTEGGVLTEAFF
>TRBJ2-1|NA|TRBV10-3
CAISPGVNEQFF
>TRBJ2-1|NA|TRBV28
CASSLTGTGNEQFF
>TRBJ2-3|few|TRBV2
CASSEGGAPDTQYF
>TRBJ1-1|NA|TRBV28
CASSPGTGRTEAFF
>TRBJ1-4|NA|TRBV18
CASSPWGYEKLFF
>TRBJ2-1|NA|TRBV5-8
CASSAGWLAGGHNEQFF
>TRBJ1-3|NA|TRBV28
CASSLFAGTGLGNTIYF
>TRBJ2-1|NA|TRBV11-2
CASSLGQGNNEQFF
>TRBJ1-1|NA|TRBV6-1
CASSDSTGGNTEAFF
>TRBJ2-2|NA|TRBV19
CATQAGVSNTGELFF
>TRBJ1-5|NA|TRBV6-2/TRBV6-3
CASSYLSGQGLSNQPQHF
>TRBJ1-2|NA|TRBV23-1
CASTLRQGPHNYGYTF
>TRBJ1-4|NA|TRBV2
CASSEVRASLFF
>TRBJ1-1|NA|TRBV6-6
CASSPRNRQGMGVAFF
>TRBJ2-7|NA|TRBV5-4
CASSAAGDYEQYF
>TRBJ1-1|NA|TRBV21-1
CASSKPRDRGSKGRPPALNTEAFF
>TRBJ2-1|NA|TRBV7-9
CASSPGTSSQRNEQFF
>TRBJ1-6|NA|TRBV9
CASSVAGGRENAPLHF
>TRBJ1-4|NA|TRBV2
CASSVDRGSWKLFF
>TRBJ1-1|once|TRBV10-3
CAISETGGSMNTEAFF
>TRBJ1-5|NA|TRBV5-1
CASSLAGGAGQPQHF
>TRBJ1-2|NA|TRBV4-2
CASSQDPHADSSWGYTF
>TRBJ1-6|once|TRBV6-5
CASSSDSGTGYSPLHF
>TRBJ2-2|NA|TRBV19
CASSWTSGGYTGELFF
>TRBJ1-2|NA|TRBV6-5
CASSAWDSLSYGYTF
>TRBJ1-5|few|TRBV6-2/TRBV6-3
CASSVTGGAEQPQHF
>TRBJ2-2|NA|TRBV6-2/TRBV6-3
CASSCKIAGSTGELFF
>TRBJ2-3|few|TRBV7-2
CASSQIAGPGNTQYF
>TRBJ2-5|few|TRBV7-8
CASSPSSRWHF
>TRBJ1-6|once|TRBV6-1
CASSDRQARGSPLHF
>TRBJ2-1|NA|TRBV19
CASSSRGVMAYNEQFF
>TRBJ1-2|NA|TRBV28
CASSGTVYGYTF
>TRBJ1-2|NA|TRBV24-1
CATMDFTGGYTF
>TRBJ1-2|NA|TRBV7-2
CASSYNFGGEGGYTF
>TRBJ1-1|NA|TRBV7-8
CASSAGQGLDGTEAFF
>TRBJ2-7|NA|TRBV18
CASSPLGQVNYEQYF
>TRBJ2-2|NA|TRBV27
CASSLPTGGANTGELFF
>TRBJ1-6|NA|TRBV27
CASRVNRGRGNSPLHF
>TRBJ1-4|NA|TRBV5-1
CASSPTGQGNEKLFF
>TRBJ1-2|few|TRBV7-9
CASSPTANYGYTF
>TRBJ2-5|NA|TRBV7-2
CASSLTSGGKETQYF